The rows below give T cell receptor beta chains drawn from one sample of a study of a mutant IDH1 vaccine in newly diagnosed glioma. Clones were read by immunoSEQ multiplex PCR, and TCRdb kept only the in-frame ones, dropping some. The data show roughly 130,000 clones, with about 82% seen just once and around 5.5% held by the top ten. Antigens of these TCRs are unknown. The starting material was PBMCs, obtained from a glioma patient whose treatment included an IDH1 peptide vaccine. The receptors originated from a middle-aged man with glioma. Each CDR3 is given with its conserved first and last residue. Each record gives: CDR3 DNA, CDR3 protein, D gene, V gene, clone size, J gene. D genes are given only for firm matches. Only part of the rows carry a size: once, few, many, or a class if the clone is expanded.

CDR3 DNA: TGTGCCAGCAGGGAGAGGACGATTAACTATGGCTACACCTTC; CDR3 protein: CASRERTINYGYTF; D gene: -; V gene: TRBV28; clone size: -; J gene: TRBJ1-2
CDR3 DNA: TGCGCCAGCAGTGGGGCAGGTCCTATCTACGAGCAGTACTTC; CDR3 protein: CASSGAGPIYEQYF; D gene: -; V gene: TRBV10-2; clone size: -; J gene: TRBJ2-7
CDR3 DNA: TGTGCCAGCAGCCGCGGGAGGAGCTCCTACAATGAGCAGTTCTTC; CDR3 protein: CASSRGRSSYNEQFF; D gene: TRBD2; V gene: TRBV2; clone size: -; J gene: TRBJ2-1
CDR3 DNA: TGTGCCAGCAGTACAGGGGGGGGCTACGAGCAGTACTTC; CDR3 protein: CASSTGGGYEQYF; D gene: -; V gene: TRBV28; clone size: -; J gene: TRBJ2-7
CDR3 DNA: TGTGCCAGCAGCCTTACGCGGGTCTCGGGTAGTGTTTACGAGCAGTACTTC; CDR3 protein: CASSLTRVSGSVYEQYF; D gene: -; V gene: TRBV27; clone size: -; J gene: TRBJ2-7
CDR3 DNA: TGTGCCAGCAGTCAGGGGGACGTGGAGACCCAGTACTTC; CDR3 protein: CASSQGDVETQYF; D gene: TRBD1; V gene: TRBV6-5; clone size: -; J gene: TRBJ2-5
CDR3 DNA: TGCGCCAGCAGCCTGCCCCAAGAGACCCAGTACTTC; CDR3 protein: CASSLPQETQYF; D gene: -; V gene: TRBV5-1; clone size: -; J gene: TRBJ2-5
CDR3 DNA: TGCGCCAGCAGCTTAATAGTGGGAGCTGAAGCTTTCTTT; CDR3 protein: CASSLIVGAEAFF; D gene: -; V gene: TRBV5-1; clone size: -; J gene: TRBJ1-1
CDR3 DNA: TGTGCCAGTAGTACCGTAGCGGGAGGCTACGAGCAGTACTTC; CDR3 protein: CASSTVAGGYEQYF; D gene: TRBD2; V gene: TRBV19; clone size: -; J gene: TRBJ2-7
CDR3 DNA: TGTGCCAGCTCACCACCGAGGGGCGCGGGAGGATCAGATACGCAGTATTTT; CDR3 protein: CASSPPRGAGGSDTQYF; D gene: TRBD2; V gene: TRBV18; clone size: -; J gene: TRBJ2-3
CDR3 DNA: TGTGCCAGCAGTTTATCGGGGGTTGGCTATGGCTACACCTTC; CDR3 protein: CASSLSGVGYGYTF; D gene: -; V gene: TRBV27; clone size: few; J gene: TRBJ1-2
CDR3 DNA: TGTGCCAGCAGCCCCTGGGAAGGCTTGACAGATACGCAGTATTTT; CDR3 protein: CASSPWEGLTDTQYF; D gene: -; V gene: TRBV4-2; clone size: -; J gene: TRBJ2-3
CDR3 DNA: TGTGCCAGCAGCTCGGCTTGGGACTCGAGGAGCTCCTACGAGCAGTACTTC; CDR3 protein: CASSSAWDSRSSYEQYF; D gene: -; V gene: TRBV5-6; clone size: -; J gene: TRBJ2-7
CDR3 DNA: TGTGCCACCAGCAGAGTAGGACAGGGGGCTACAAGCGAGCAGTTCTTC; CDR3 protein: CATSRVGQGATSEQFF; D gene: TRBD1; V gene: TRBV15; clone size: -; J gene: TRBJ2-1
CDR3 DNA: TGTGCTAGCAGCTTAGATAAAGGGACCCAGTACTTC; CDR3 protein: CASSLDKGTQYF; D gene: -; V gene: TRBV7-7; clone size: -; J gene: TRBJ2-5
CDR3 DNA: TGTGCCAGCAGCCGAGACAGGGAAAAGACCCAGTACTTC; CDR3 protein: CASSRDREKTQYF; D gene: TRBD1; V gene: TRBV7-2; clone size: -; J gene: TRBJ2-5
CDR3 DNA: TGTGCCAGCAGCTCCTCCGTGGGACAGGGGAACTATGGCTACACCTTC; CDR3 protein: CASSSSVGQGNYGYTF; D gene: TRBD1; V gene: TRBV9; clone size: -; J gene: TRBJ1-2
CDR3 DNA: TGTGCCAGCAGTCTCGCCAATTCGAACACTGAAGCTTTCTTT; CDR3 protein: CASSLANSNTEAFF; D gene: -; V gene: TRBV5-4; clone size: once; J gene: TRBJ1-1
CDR3 DNA: TGTGCCAGCAGTTGGGACAGGGGATTCGAGCAGTACTTC; CDR3 protein: CASSWDRGFEQYF; D gene: TRBD1; V gene: TRBV5-4; clone size: -; J gene: TRBJ2-7
CDR3 DNA: TGTGCCAGCAGCTTTGACAGGTACACAGATACGCAGTATTTT; CDR3 protein: CASSFDRYTDTQYF; D gene: -; V gene: TRBV7-9; clone size: -; J gene: TRBJ2-3
CDR3 DNA: TGTGCCAGCAGCCAACCAGGGAGCGGTAATGAAAAACTGTTTTTT; CDR3 protein: CASSQPGSGNEKLFF; D gene: -; V gene: TRBV5-4; clone size: few; J gene: TRBJ1-4
CDR3 DNA: TGCGCCAGCAGCTCCCTGGGCGCGGGGGGAACAGATACGCAGTATTTT; CDR3 protein: CASSSLGAGGTDTQYF; D gene: TRBD2; V gene: TRBV5-1; clone size: once; J gene: TRBJ2-3
CDR3 DNA: TGTGCCAGCAGGGCTAACGAGCAGTTCTTC; CDR3 protein: CASRANEQFF; D gene: -; V gene: TRBV2; clone size: once; J gene: TRBJ2-1
CDR3 DNA: TGTGCCAGTAGTATAGGGGCAGTGGGACGAGGCAATCAGCCCCAGCATTTT; CDR3 protein: CASSIGAVGRGNQPQHF; D gene: -; V gene: TRBV19; clone size: few; J gene: TRBJ1-5
CDR3 DNA: TGTGCCAGCAGTGAAAGTGAGGGACAGTACTACAATGAGCAGTTCTTC; CDR3 protein: CASSESEGQYYNEQFF; D gene: TRBD1; V gene: TRBV25-1; clone size: -; J gene: TRBJ2-1